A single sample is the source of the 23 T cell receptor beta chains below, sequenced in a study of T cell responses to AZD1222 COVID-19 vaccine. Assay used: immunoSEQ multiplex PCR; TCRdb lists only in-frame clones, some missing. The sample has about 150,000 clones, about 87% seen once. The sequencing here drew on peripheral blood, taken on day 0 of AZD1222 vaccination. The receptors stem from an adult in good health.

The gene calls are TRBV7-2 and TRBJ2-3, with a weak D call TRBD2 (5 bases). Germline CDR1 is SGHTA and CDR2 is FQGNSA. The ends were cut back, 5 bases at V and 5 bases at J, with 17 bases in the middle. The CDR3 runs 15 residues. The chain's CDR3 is CASSPAPTSQDTQYF. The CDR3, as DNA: TGTGCCAGCAGCCCCGCCCCCACTAGTCAAGATACGCAGTATTTT.

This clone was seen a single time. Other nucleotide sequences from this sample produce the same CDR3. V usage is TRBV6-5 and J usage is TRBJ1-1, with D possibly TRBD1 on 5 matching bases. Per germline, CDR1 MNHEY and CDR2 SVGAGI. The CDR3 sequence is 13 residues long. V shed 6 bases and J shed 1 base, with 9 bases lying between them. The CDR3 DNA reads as TGTGCCAGCAGCGGGACGAGGAACACTGAAGCTTTCTTT. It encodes CASSGTRNTEAFF.

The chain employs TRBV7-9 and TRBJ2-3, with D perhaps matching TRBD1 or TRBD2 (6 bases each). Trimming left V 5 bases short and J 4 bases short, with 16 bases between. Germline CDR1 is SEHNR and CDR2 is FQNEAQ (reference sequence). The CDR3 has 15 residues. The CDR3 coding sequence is TGTGCCAGCAGCAAGGACGGGGGCGGCGCAGATACGCAGTATTTT. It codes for CASSKDGGGADTQYF.

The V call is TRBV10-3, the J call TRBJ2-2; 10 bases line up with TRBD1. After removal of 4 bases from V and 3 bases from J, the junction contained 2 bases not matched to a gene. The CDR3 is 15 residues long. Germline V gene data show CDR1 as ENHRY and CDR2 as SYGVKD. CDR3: CAISAGTGDTGELFF. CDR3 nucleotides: TGTGCCATCAGTGCCGGGACAGGGGACACCGGGGAGCTGTTTTTT.

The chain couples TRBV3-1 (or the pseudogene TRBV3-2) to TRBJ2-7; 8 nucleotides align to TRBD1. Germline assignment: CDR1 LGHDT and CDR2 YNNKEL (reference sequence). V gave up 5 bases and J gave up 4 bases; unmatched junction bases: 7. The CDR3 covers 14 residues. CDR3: CASSYGQGVYEQYF. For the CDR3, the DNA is TGTGCCAGCAGCTACGGACAGGGAGTATACGAGCAGTACTTC.

The CDR3 loop is CASSSTGNTEAFF. DNA for the CDR3: TGTGCCAGCAGTTCGACAGGGAACACTGAAGCTTTCTTT. The V and J genes are TRBV6-2 or TRBV6-3 and TRBJ1-1; D may be TRBD1 (6 bases). Germline CDR1 is MNHEY and CDR2 is SVGEGT. V was trimmed by 4 bases and J by 1 base, leaving 7 bases between them. CDR3 length equals 13 residues.

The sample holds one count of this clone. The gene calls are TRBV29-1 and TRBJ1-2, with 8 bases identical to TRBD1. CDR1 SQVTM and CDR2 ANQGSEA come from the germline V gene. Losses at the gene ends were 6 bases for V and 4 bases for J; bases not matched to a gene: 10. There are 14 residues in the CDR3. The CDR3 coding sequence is TGCAGCGTCCAAGGACAGGGATTAAGCTATGGCTACACCTTC. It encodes CSVQGQGLSYGYTF.

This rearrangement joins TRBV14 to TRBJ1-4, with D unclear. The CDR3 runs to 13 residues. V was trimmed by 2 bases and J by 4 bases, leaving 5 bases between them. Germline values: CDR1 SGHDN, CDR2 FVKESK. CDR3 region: CASSQTINEKLFF. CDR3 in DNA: TGTGCCAGCAGCCAAACTATTAATGAAAAACTGTTTTTT.

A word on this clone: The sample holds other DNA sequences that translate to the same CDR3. In nucleotides, the CDR3 is TGTGCCAGCAGCCTCAACACCGGGGAGCTGTTTTTT. Protein: CASSLNTGELFF. The chain recombines TRBV3-1 (or the pseudogene TRBV3-2) with TRBJ2-2; D unclear. Germline CDR1 LGHDT, CDR2 YNNKEL (reference sequence). The CDR3 is made up of 12 amino acids. Trimming left V 4 bases short and J 2 bases short, with 2 bases between.

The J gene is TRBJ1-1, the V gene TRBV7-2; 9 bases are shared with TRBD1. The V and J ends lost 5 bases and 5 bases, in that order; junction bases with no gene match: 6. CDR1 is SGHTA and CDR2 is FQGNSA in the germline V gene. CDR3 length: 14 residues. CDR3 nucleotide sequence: TGTGCCAGCAGCCAGGGGACAGGGATGACTGAAGCTTTCTTT. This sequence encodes CASSQGTGMTEAFF.

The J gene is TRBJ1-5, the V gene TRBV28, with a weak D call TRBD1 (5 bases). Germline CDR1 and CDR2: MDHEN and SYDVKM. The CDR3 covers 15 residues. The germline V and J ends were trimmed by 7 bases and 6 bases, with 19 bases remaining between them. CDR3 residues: CASILSAGRGQPQHF. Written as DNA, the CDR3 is TGTGCCAGCATCCTTTCTGCAGGGAGAGGTCAGCCCCAGCATTTT.

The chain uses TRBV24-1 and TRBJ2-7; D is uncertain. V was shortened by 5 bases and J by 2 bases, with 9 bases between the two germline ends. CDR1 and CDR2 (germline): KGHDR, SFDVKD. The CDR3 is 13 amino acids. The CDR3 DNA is TGTGCCACCAGTGTCACAGCTACCTACGAGCAGTACTTC. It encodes CATSVTATYEQYF.

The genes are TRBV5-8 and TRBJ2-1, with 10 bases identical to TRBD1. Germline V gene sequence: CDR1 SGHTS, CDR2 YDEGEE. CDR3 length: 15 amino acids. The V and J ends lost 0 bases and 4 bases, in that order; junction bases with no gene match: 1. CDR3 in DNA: TGTGCCAGCAGCTTGGGACAGGGGGCGTACAATGAGCAGTTCTTC. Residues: CASSLGQGAYNEQFF.

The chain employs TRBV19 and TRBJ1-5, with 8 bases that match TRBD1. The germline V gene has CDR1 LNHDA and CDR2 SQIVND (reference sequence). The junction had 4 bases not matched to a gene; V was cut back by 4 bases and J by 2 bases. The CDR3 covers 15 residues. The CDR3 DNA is TGTGCCAGTAGTAAGACAGGGGTGGGCAATCAGCCCCAGCATTTT. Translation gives CASSKTGVGNQPQHF.

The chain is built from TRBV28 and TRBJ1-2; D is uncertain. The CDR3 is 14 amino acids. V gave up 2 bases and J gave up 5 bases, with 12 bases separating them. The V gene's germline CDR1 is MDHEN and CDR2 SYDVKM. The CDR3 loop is CASSLDARTYGYTF. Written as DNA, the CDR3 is TGTGCCAGCAGTTTAGATGCAAGGACTTATGGCTACACCTTC.

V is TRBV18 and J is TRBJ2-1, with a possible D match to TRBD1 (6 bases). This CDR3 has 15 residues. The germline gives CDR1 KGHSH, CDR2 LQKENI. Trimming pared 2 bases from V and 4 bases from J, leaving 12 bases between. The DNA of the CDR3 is TGTGCCAGCTCACCATCACAGGGTTGGTACAATGAGCAGTTCTTC. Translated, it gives CASSPSQGWYNEQFF.

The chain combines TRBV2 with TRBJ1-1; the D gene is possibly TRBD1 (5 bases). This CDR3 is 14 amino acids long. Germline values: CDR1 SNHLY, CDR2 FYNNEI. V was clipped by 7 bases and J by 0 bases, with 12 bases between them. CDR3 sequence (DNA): TGTGCCAGCATGAAAGACAGCATGAACACTGAAGCTTTCTTT. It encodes CASMKDSMNTEAFF.

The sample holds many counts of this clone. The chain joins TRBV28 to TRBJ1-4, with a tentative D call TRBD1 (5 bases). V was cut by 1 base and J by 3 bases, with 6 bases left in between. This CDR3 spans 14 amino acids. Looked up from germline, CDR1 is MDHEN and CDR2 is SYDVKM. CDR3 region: CASSLLGANEKLFF. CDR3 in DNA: TGTGCCAGCAGTTTATTGGGGGCTAATGAAAAACTGTTTTTT.

CDR3 residues: CASSLKLAGGRGTDTQYF. As DNA, the CDR3 is TGTGCCAGCAGCTTGAAACTAGCGGGGGGGCGGGGCACAGATACGCAGTATTTT. V gene TRBV5-4 combines with J gene TRBJ2-3, with 13 bases aligning to TRBD2. V gave up 1 base and J gave up 1 base; unmatched junction bases: 6. The CDR3 totals 18 residues. Germline CDR1 reads SGHNT; CDR2 reads YYREEE (reference sequence).

CDR3 region: CASSPSSRTSYEQYF. CDR3 sequence (DNA): TGCGCCAGCAGTCCATCTTCTCGAACCTCCTACGAGCAGTACTTC. The V and J genes are TRBV10-1 and TRBJ2-7, with unresolved D. Trimming stripped 5 bases from V and 0 bases from J, with 14 bases between. Germline CDR1 WNHNN, CDR2 SYGVQD (reference sequence). This CDR3 has 15 amino acids.

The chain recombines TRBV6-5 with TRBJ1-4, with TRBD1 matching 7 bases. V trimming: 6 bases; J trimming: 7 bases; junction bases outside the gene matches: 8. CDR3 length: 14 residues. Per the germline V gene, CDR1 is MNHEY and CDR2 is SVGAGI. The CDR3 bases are TGTGCCAGCAGCCAGACAGGGACGGCTGAAAAACTGTTTTTT. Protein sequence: CASSQTGTAEKLFF.

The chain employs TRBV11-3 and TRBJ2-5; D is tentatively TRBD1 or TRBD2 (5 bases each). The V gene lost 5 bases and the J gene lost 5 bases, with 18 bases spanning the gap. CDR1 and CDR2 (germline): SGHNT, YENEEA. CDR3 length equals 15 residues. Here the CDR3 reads CASSRDHTTGETQYF. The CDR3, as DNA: TGTGCCAGCAGCCGGGACCATACCACCGGGGAGACCCAGTACTTC. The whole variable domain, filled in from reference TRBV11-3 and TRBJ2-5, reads EAGVVQSPRYKIIEKKQPVAFWCNPISGHNTLYWYLQNLGQGPELLIRYENEEAVDDSQLPKDRFSAERLKGVDSTLKIQPAELGDSAVYLCASSRDHTTGETQYFGPGTRLLVL.

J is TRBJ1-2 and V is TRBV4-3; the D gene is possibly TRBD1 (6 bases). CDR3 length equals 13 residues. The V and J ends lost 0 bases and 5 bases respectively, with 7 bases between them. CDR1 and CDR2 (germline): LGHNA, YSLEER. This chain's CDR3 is CASSQDQGYGYTF. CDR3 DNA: TGCGCCAGCAGCCAAGATCAGGGGTATGGCTACACCTTC.